What follows are 19 T cell receptor beta chains derived from one specimen sequenced in a study of OX40 agonist ivuxolimab in advanced cancers. Produced via immunoSEQ multiplex PCR; TCRdb's table is partial and in-frame only. The sample includes 45,000 to 50,000 clones, more than 75% of them seen just once. Source: CD4+ or CD8+ T cells sorted from blood, taken in a trial of the OX40 agonist ivuxolimab. Receptors originate from an adult with an advanced solid tumor such as melanoma, head and neck, liver or kidney cancer.

This chain uses TRBV5-1 with TRBJ1-4, with D possibly matching TRBD1 (5 bases). The CDR3 spans 17 residues. V was cut by 4 bases and J by 2 bases, with 18 bases left in between. Germline values: CDR1 SGHRS, CDR2 YFSETQ. The CDR3 DNA follows: TGCGCCAGCAGCACCGGACGGACCGGGGCGACTAATGAAAAACTGTTTTTT. It translates to CASSTGRTGATNEKLFF.

V gene TRBV5-1 combines with J gene TRBJ2-7; a possible D gene is TRBD1 (6 bases). Trimming removed 0 bases from V and 5 bases from J, with 9 bases in between. Germline V gene data show CDR1 as SGHRS and CDR2 as YFSETQ. The CDR3 spans 13 residues. CDR3 sequence: CASSLEGVNEQYF. CDR3 nucleotides: TGCGCCAGCAGCTTGGAGGGGGTGAACGAGCAGTACTTC. Full variable domain (remainder filled in from reference TRBV5-1 and TRBJ2-7): KAGVTQTPRYLIKTRGQQVTLSCSPISGHRSVSWYQQTPGQGLQFLFEYFSETQRNKGNFPGRFSGRQFSNSRSEMNVSTLELGDSALYLCASSLEGVNEQYFGPGTRLTVT.

V gene TRBV5-4 combines with J gene TRBJ2-5, with 8 bases lining up with TRBD2. The ends lost 4 bases at V and 5 bases at J; junction bases unmatched: 4. The CDR3 is made up of 13 amino acids. Looked up from germline, CDR1 is SGHNT and CDR2 is YYREEE (reference sequence). CDR3 protein: CASSRGGAETQYF. CDR3 nucleotide sequence: TGTGCCAGCAGCCGGGGGGGCGCCGAGACCCAGTACTTC.

This chain uses TRBV5-4 with TRBJ2-1; TRBD1 aligns across 9 bases. In germline, CDR1 is SGHNT, CDR2 YYREEE (reference sequence). CDR3 size: 16 residues. V shed 4 bases and J 7 bases; nucleotides not matched to a gene: 12. The CDR3 sequence is CASSRVSGQGRNEQFF. In nucleotides, the CDR3 is TGTGCCAGCAGCCGGGTATCGGGACAGGGTCGGAATGAGCAGTTCTTC.

The genes are TRBV27 and TRBJ2-3, with 9 nucleotides matching TRBD2. V shed 5 bases and J 0 bases; nucleotides not matched to a gene: 0. CDR1 and CDR2 (germline): MNHEY, SMNVEV (reference sequence). CDR3 size: 14 residues. The CDR3 region is CASSLAGSTDTQYF. The CDR3 nucleotides read TGTGCCAGCAGTCTAGCGGGGAGCACAGATACGCAGTATTTT.

This chain uses TRBV5-6 with TRBJ2-7; D perhaps matches TRBD1 (5 bases). The CDR3 totals 13 residues. CDR1 SGHDT and CDR2 YYEEEE come from the germline V gene. V lost 4 bases and J lost 6, with 14 bases in between. The CDR3 region is CASSAPQGGEQYF. In nucleotides, the CDR3 is TGTGCCAGCAGCGCCCCGCAGGGTGGCGAGCAGTACTTC.

The rearrangement joins TRBV7-9 to TRBJ2-7; 7 nucleotides line up with TRBD2. Germline V gives CDR1 SEHNR, CDR2 FQNEAQ (reference sequence). J was trimmed by 4 bases and V by 5 bases; bases with no gene match: 8. The CDR3 runs 14 residues. CDR3 DNA sequence: TGTGCCAGCAGCCCGCAGGCGGGAGTATACGAGCAGTACTTC. Its translation is CASSPQAGVYEQYF.

This chain uses TRBV6-5 with TRBJ2-2; D unresolved. The CDR3 length is 12 residues. Trimming cost V 4 bases and J 6 bases, with 6 bases left between them. Germline CDR1 MNHEY, CDR2 SVGAGI. CDR3: CASSSYSGELFF. In nucleotides, the CDR3 is TGTGCCAGCAGTTCTTACTCCGGGGAGCTGTTTTTT.

V usage is TRBV6-5 and J usage is TRBJ2-1; D may be TRBD1 (6 bases). Deletions cut 6 bases from V and 4 bases from J, with 16 bases between. This CDR3 is 15 amino acids long. Germline V CDR1 and CDR2: MNHEY, SVGAGI. CDR3: CASRLAGTQYNEQFF. CDR3 DNA sequence: TGTGCCAGCAGGTTAGCCGGGACACAGTACAATGAGCAGTTCTTC.

This chain uses TRBV12-5 with TRBJ1-4; no clear D gene. V lost 1 base to trimming and J lost 4 bases, with 7 bases between them. The CDR3 extends over 14 amino acids. CDR1 is LGHNT, CDR2 FRNRAP, per germline. The CDR3 region is CASGLGGFNEKLFF. The CDR3 DNA follows: TGTGCTAGTGGTTTGGGCGGTTTTAATGAAAAACTGTTTTTT.

CDR3: CASSSSTGTDYGYTF. Written as DNA, the CDR3 is TGCGCCAGCAGCTCGTCGACCGGGACGGACTATGGCTACACCTTC. The chain has TRBV4-1 and TRBJ1-2; TRBD1 is a possible D gene (5 bases). V shed 5 bases and J shed 3 bases, with 16 bases lying between them. Germline loops: CDR1 MGHRA, CDR2 YSYEKL. This CDR3 region has 15 residues.

CDR3 in DNA: TGTGCCAGCAGCCAAGTTTTTGGCCCCTACTACGAGCAGTACTTC. Encoded protein: CASSQVFGPYYEQYF. The chain links TRBV14 to TRBJ2-7, with unresolved D. V lost 1 base and J 3 bases, leaving 13 bases between the germline ends. Germline lookup yields CDR1 SGHDN and CDR2 FVKESK. The CDR3 is 15 amino acids.

The chain employs TRBV19 and TRBJ1-1; D gene uncertain. The V end lost 6 bases, the J end lost 8 bases, and 22 bases lay between the germline ends. CDR3 length equals 15 residues. Germline CDR1 is LNHDA and CDR2 is SQIVND (reference sequence). The CDR3: CASSDNRVGRAEAFF. In DNA form, the CDR3 reads TGTGCCAGTAGCGACAATCGGGTTGGGAGGGCAGAAGCTTTCTTT.

This sequence joins TRBV2 and TRBJ2-5; D is possibly TRBD2 (6 bases). Germline V CDR1 and CDR2: SNHLY, FYNNEI. This CDR3 region has 15 residues. V was trimmed by 7 bases and J by 7 bases, leaving 22 bases between them. In DNA, the CDR3 is TGTGCCAGCAACTCATACGACGGCCCGGGGGTGACCCAGTACTTC. Encoded protein: CASNSYDGPGVTQYF.

The rearrangement joins TRBV29-1 to TRBJ2-7; TRBD1 matches 10 bases. With 4 bases clipped from V and 7 bases from J, the junction kept 10 bases outside the gene matches. Germline values: CDR1 SQVTM, CDR2 ANQGSEA. The CDR3 runs 14 residues. Written as DNA, the CDR3 is TGCAGCGTTGGAGACGGGACAGGGGCTGGTGAGCAGTACTTC. This translates into CSVGDGTGAGEQYF.

The rearrangement links TRBV6-1 to TRBJ2-1; 9 nucleotides match TRBD1. The CDR3 loop spans 15 amino acids. The V gene end was trimmed by 3 bases and the J gene end by 8 bases; junction bases not matched to a gene: 8. CDR1 and CDR2 from the germline V gene are MNHNS and SASEGT. CDR3 nucleotide sequence: TGTGCCAGCAGTGATAATACAGGGGGCCGGGATGAGCAGTTCTTC. Translating it yields CASSDNTGGRDEQFF.

This clone was counted a single time. This chain joins TRBV27 and TRBJ2-7, with 8 bases that match TRBD2. The V gene's germline CDR1 is MNHEY and CDR2 SMNVEV (reference sequence). Trimming cost V 4 bases and J 4 bases; bases outside gene matches: 9. The CDR3 loop spans 15 amino acids. CDR3 protein: CASSSLHLAGYEQYF. CDR3 sequence (DNA): TGTGCCAGCAGTTCCCTGCACCTAGCGGGTTACGAGCAGTACTTC.

This chain joins TRBV5-1 and TRBJ2-5, with 7 bases that match TRBD1. The CDR3 has 15 amino acids. The V and J ends lost 3 bases and 5 bases, in that order; junction bases with no gene match: 10. The germline CDR1 and CDR2 sequences are SGHRS and YFSETQ. This CDR3 reads CASSWNNRDSETQYF. The CDR3 region has the DNA TGCGCCAGCAGCTGGAATAACCGGGACAGCGAGACCCAGTACTTC. Drawing the rest from reference TRBV5-1 and TRBJ2-5, the complete variable domain is KAGVTQTPRYLIKTRGQQVTLSCSPISGHRSVSWYQQTPGQGLQFLFEYFSETQRNKGNFPGRFSGRQFSNSRSEMNVSTLELGDSALYLCASSWNNRDSETQYFGPGTRLLVL.

This clone was counted a single time. The chain employs TRBV6-1 and TRBJ2-3; the D is unclear. V was shortened by 2 bases and J by 0 bases, with 9 bases between the two germline ends. Germline V CDR1 and CDR2: MNHNS, SASEGT. This CDR3 contains 15 residues. CDR3 bases: TGTGCCAGCAGTGAAATCGCACTAAGCACAGATACGCAGTATTTT. Amino acids: CASSEIALSTDTQYF.